This T cell receptor beta chain derives from a study of shared clonotypes between healthy human individuals. Study-wide background: The donor pool was made up of two women and three men aged 18 to 49.

General study results and limits: Sequencing depth was expected to influence donor clonotype sharing.

With 4 bases clipped from V and 1 base from J, the junction kept 3 bases outside the gene matches. Per the germline V gene, CDR1 is SGHDN and CDR2 is FVKESK. The CDR3 is made up of 17 amino acids. This clone was recorded only once. Antigen specificity is unknown. An even split of each subset's genomic DNA across several immunoSEQ plates was performed. Repertoires were generated with immunoSEQ multiplex PCR, while TCRdb's copy carries only in-frame clones and drops some. The data hold 500,000 to 650,000 clones, with around 80% observed a single time. Genomic DNA for unsorted samples, which was extracted with the QIAamp DNA Blood Mini kit, came from some 90 million PBMCs.

This TCR derives from a woman in her thirties or forties in good health. Some clones in this sample may be carry-over from other donors' samples. The sequenced sample consisted of PBMCs. The V gene is TRBV14, the J gene TRBJ2-2, with 13 bases that match TRBD2. CDR3: CASSLRTSGGNTGELFF. The CDR3 nucleotides are TGTGCCAGCAGCCTACGGACTAGCGGGGGGAACACCGGGGAGCTGTTTTTT.